Listed below are T cell receptor beta chains from one sample, sequenced in a study of cytomegalovirus exposure and HLA in healthy donors. This table comes from immunoSEQ multiplex PCR, and its TCRdb copy is limited to in-frame clones, with some not included. This table has 150,000 to 200,000 clones, around 75% appearing once. The sample consisted of PBMCs. The receptors originated from a male donor in good health and CMV-seronegative. Each CDR3 is given with its conserved first and last residue. The D gene is left open where the match is weak. Clone size is not always given. Where it is, it says once, few, many or a class for expanded clones.

d_call | j_call | clone_size | v_call | cdr3_nt | cdr3_aa
. | TRBJ2-1 | . | TRBV5-1 | TGCGCCAGCAGCTTGGGAGTTCGGAGGGCCCCCTACAATGAGCAGTTCTTC | CASSLGVRRAPYNEQFF
TRBD1 | TRBJ1-6 | . | TRBV30 | TGTGCCTGGAGTGTACTGGACAGGAGCTCCTATAATTCACCCCTCCACTTT | CAWSVLDRSSYNSPLHF
TRBD1 | TRBJ2-7 | . | TRBV28 | TGTGCCAGCAGGCCCTACAGGGGCCTCTCCTACGAGCAGTACTTC | CASRPYRGLSYEQYF
TRBD1 | TRBJ2-7 | . | TRBV9 | TGTGCCAGCAGCGCACCGGGACAGTTCTCCGAGCAGTACTTC | CASSAPGQFSEQYF
. | TRBJ2-3 | . | TRBV6-6 | TGTGCCAGCAGTTCCCCGGGAGCGGATACGCAGTATTTT | CASSSPGADTQYF
TRBD1 | TRBJ2-5 | few | TRBV4-2 | TGTGCCAGCAGCACCGGGACGGGACAGGGCATTGGAGAGACCCAGTACTTC | CASSTGTGQGIGETQYF
TRBD2 | TRBJ2-1 | . | TRBV6-5 | TGTGCCAGCAGTTACGGGCCTAGCGGCGATGAGCAGTTCTTC | CASSYGPSGDEQFF
. | TRBJ1-2 | . | TRBV28 | TGTGCCAGCAGTTTAACAGGGCCGGACCACTATGGCTACACCTTC | CASSLTGPDHYGYTF
TRBD2 | TRBJ2-1 | once | TRBV4-3 | TGCGCCAGCAGCCAAACCGGGACTAGGATTTACAATGAGCAGTTCTTC | CASSQTGTRIYNEQFF
. | TRBJ1-1 | few | TRBV10-3 | TGTGCCATCAGTGAGGTCAGTATGAACACTGAAGCTTTCTTT | CAISEVSMNTEAFF
. | TRBJ1-2 | few | TRBV5-1 | TGCGCCAGCAGCTACACTGACGGCTGGAGTGGCTACACCTTC | CASSYTDGWSGYTF
. | TRBJ1-1 | few | TRBV4-1 | TGCGCCAGCAGCCAAGGAGTTGAAACTGAAGCTTTCTTT | CASSQGVETEAFF
TRBD2 | TRBJ2-1 | . | TRBV27 | TGTGCCAGCAGTTTAACTAGCGGGGGGCTCTACAATGAGCAGTTCTTC | CASSLTSGGLYNEQFF
. | TRBJ2-1 | few | TRBV10-3 | TGTGCCATCAGCGCCCCGGCGGCAGCTGAGCAGTTCTTC | CAISAPAAAEQFF
. | TRBJ1-1 | . | TRBV28 | TGTGCCAGCAGTTTTCGGTGGACTGAAGCTTTCTTT | CASSFRWTEAFF
TRBD1 | TRBJ2-1 | . | TRBV7-3 | TGTGCCAGCAGCTCGACAGGGTATGATGAGCAGTTCTTC | CASSSTGYDEQFF
. | TRBJ1-4 | . | TRBV30 | TGTGCCTGGAGTGTAATGCAGTATGAAAAACTGTTTTTT | CAWSVMQYEKLFF
TRBD1 | TRBJ1-1 | . | TRBV28 | TGTGCCAGCAGTTTCGGGGACAGGACAGACACTGAAGCTTTCTTT | CASSFGDRTDTEAFF
TRBD1 | TRBJ2-3 | few | TRBV28 | TGTGCCAGCAGCACCGGGACAGGTTCGAGGAGCACAGATACGCAGTATTTT | CASSTGTGSRSTDTQYF
. | TRBJ1-1 | . | TRBV2 | TGTGCCAGCACATTGGGTACAGGCCAAGAAGCTTTCTTT | CASTLGTGQEAFF
TRBD1 | TRBJ1-5 | . | TRBV30 | TGTGCCTGGAGTGGGGGACAGGGGGAACAGCCCCAGCATTTT | CAWSGGQGEQPQHF
TRBD2 | TRBJ2-7 | . | TRBV28 | TGTGCCAGCAGGCCTAGCGGGGGGGCCGGCGAGCAGTACTTC | CASRPSGGAGEQYF
. | TRBJ1-6 | . | TRBV5-1 | TGCGCCAGCAGCTTGGCCAGATCAGGCGGGTTGGATTCACCCCTCCACTTT | CASSLARSGGLDSPLHF
TRBD1 | TRBJ2-5 | once | TRBV5-1 | TGCGCCAGCAGCGGCGGGGGGACAGGGGGCGGAGAGACCCAGTACTTC | CASSGGGTGGGETQYF